Listed here are 10 T cell receptor beta chains from one sample, sequenced in a study of T cell responses to AZD1222 COVID-19 vaccine. The data were produced by immunoSEQ multiplex PCR, yet TCRdb's version contains in-frame clones alone and is incomplete. The sample contains more than 85,000 clones, 86% of which appear only once. Sequenced here: peripheral blood, sampled on day 0 of AZD1222 vaccination. The receptors were gathered from an adult in good health.

The chain uses TRBV4-3 and TRBJ2-2; 7 nucleotides match TRBD1. Germline assignment: CDR1 LGHNA and CDR2 YSLEER. CDR3 length equals 15 residues. The V gene end was trimmed by 4 bases and the J gene end by 4 bases; junction bases not matched to a gene: 6. The CDR3 DNA reads as TGCGCCAGCAGCCCCTCAGGGGGACGCACCGGGGAGCTGTTTTTT. Translated: CASSPSGGRTGELFF.

Written as DNA, the CDR3 is TGTGCCAGCAGTGCGACAGGACTTACCGAGCAGTACTTC. Its translation is CASSATGLTEQYF. The gene calls are TRBV28 and TRBJ2-7, with D perhaps matching TRBD1 (6 bases). The V and J ends lost 5 bases and 6 bases respectively, with 14 bases between them. The CDR3 length is 13 residues. Germline loops: CDR1 MDHEN, CDR2 SYDVKM.

The gene calls are TRBV19 and TRBJ2-7; 8 positions match TRBD1. Germline V gives CDR1 LNHDA, CDR2 SQIVND (reference sequence). Trimming removed 6 bases from V and 4 bases from J; junction bases left unmatched: 8. The CDR3 totals 14 residues. Here the CDR3 DNA reads TGTGCCAGTAGAAGCCGGGACAGGTCATACGAGCAGTACTTC. Encoded protein: CASRSRDRSYEQYF. Full variable domain (rest looked up from reference TRBV19 and TRBJ2-7): DGGITQSPKYLFRKEGQNVTLSCEQNLNHDAMYWYRQDPGQGLRLIYYSQIVNDFQKGDIAEGYSVSREKKESFPLTVTSAQKNPTAFYLCASRSRDRSYEQYFGPGTRLTVT.

V usage is TRBV1 and J usage is TRBJ2-7; the D segment call TRBD2 is taken from the table without a DNA check. TRBV1 is given as a pseudogene. CDR3 length: 19 amino acids. Here the CDR3 DNA reads TGCACCAGCAGCCCCAGGACTCCCTTCGTAGCGGGAGGGCCTTACGAGCAGTACTTC. Amino acid sequence: CTSSPRTPFVAGGPYEQYF.

The V call is TRBV5-1, the J call TRBJ2-2, with 9 bases matching TRBD2. The V gene's germline CDR1 is SGHRS and CDR2 YFSETQ. CDR3 length: 14 amino acids. The trim removed 6 bases at V and 8 bases at J, leaving 8 bases unmatched. The CDR3 loop reads CASTSGTSSGELFF. CDR3 DNA sequence: TGCGCCAGCACCTCAGGGACTAGCTCTGGGGAGCTGTTTTTT.

This chain links TRBV10-2 with TRBJ1-5; D is unclear. Trimming removed 5 bases at V and 4 bases at J, with 12 bases between. Per the germline V gene, CDR1 is WSHSY and CDR2 is SAAADI. CDR3 length: 14 residues. The CDR3: CASSYGGFNQPQHF. DNA of the CDR3: TGCGCCAGCAGTTACGGAGGCTTTAATCAGCCCCAGCATTTT.

This clone was counted a few times. This chain joins TRBV2 and TRBJ1-3; no firm D call. Germline values: CDR1 SNHLY, CDR2 FYNNEI. The CDR3 has 14 residues. The germline V and J ends were trimmed by 4 bases and 3 bases, with 10 bases remaining between them. Written as DNA, the CDR3 is TGTGCCAGCAGTGCAGCAGCCAGTGGAAACACCATATATTTT. This gives the protein CASSAAASGNTIYF.

This clone appeared a single time. The chain joins TRBV20-1 to TRBJ2-3; unclear D gene. Deletions cut 5 bases from V and 1 base from J, with 1 base between. CDR1 and CDR2 from the germline V gene are DFQATT and SNEGSKA (reference sequence). The CDR3 length is 10 residues. The DNA of the CDR3 is TGCAGTGCTGGCACAGATACGCAGTATTTT. Encoded protein: CSAGTDTQYF.

The V gene is TRBV19, the J gene TRBJ1-2; D ambiguous. The germline CDR1 and CDR2 sequences are LNHDA and SQIVND (reference sequence). Trimming cost V 10 bases and J 8 bases, with 5 bases left between them. There are 8 residues in the CDR3. CDR3 nucleotide sequence: TGTGCCACCGACGGCTACACCTTC. Translating it yields CATDGYTF. The entire variable domain, with the rest obtained from reference TRBV19 and TRBJ1-2, is as follows: DGGITQSPKYLFRKEGQNVTLSCEQNLNHDAMYWYRQDPGQGLRLIYYSQIVNDFQKGDIAEGYSVSREKKESFPLTVTSAQKNPTAFYLCATDGYTFGSGTRLTVV.

The chain couples TRBV29-1 to TRBJ2-7; no definite D call. Germline V gene sequence: CDR1 SQVTM, CDR2 ANQGSEA. V lost 7 bases and J 6 bases, leaving 16 bases between the germline ends. This CDR3 comprises 12 residues. CDR3 in amino acids: CSERTSLGEQYF. As DNA, the CDR3 is TGCAGCGAACGGACGTCGCTGGGCGAGCAGTACTTC.